The 7 T cell receptor beta chains given below trace back to one sample, sequenced in a study of T-cell memory formation after mild COVID-19. MiXCR, run by TCRdb on the 5' RACE reads, gives a single entry per CDR3 protein. The sample has about 340,000 distinct CDR3 sequences, approximately 21% seen once. The specimen sequenced was PBMCs or a T cell subset sorted from them (not recorded which). Every receptor here comes from an adult woman who had mild COVID-19 (a few samples of this study predate the infection). Cell type and time point are not known.

This sequence joins TRBV9 and TRBJ2-7; 12 nucleotides line up with TRBD1. V was pared by 2 bases and J by 7 bases, with 16 bases of the junction left unmatched. There are 18 residues in the CDR3. Germline V CDR1 and CDR2: SGDLS, YYNGEE. In DNA form, the CDR3 reads TGTGCCAGCAGCGTCGCGGGGGGTGGGACAGGGGGCCTGAGGGAGCAGTACTTC. It encodes CASSVAGGGTGGLREQYF.

This clonotype turned up a few times. The gene calls are TRBV30 and TRBJ2-7, with 10 bases aligning to TRBD2. The CDR3 spans 16 residues. V shed 0 bases, J shed 0 bases, and the junction held 5 bases outside the gene matches. Germline CDR1 reads GTSNPN; CDR2 reads SVGIG (reference sequence). For the CDR3, the DNA is TGTGCCTGGAGTGTACTCACTAGCGGGATCTCCTACGAGCAGTACTTC. Protein sequence: CAWSVLTSGISYEQYF.

This clonotype occurred once. The V call is TRBV19, the J call TRBJ2-7; TRBD1 or TRBD2 may be the D gene (5 bases each). The CDR3 totals 14 residues. The V and J ends lost 8 bases and 3 bases respectively, with 17 bases between them. Germline CDR1 is LNHDA and CDR2 is SQIVND (reference sequence). CDR3 residues: CASGTGAGNYEQYF. CDR3 coding DNA: TGTGCCAGTGGGACCGGGGCAGGAAACTACGAGCAGTACTTC.

This clonotype was detected ten times or more. This chain links TRBV5-1 with TRBJ2-1; possibly TRBD1 or TRBD2 for D (5 bases each). Germline V lookup: CDR1 SGHRS, CDR2 YFSETQ. Trimming cost V 0 bases and J 9 bases, with 13 bases left between them. The CDR3 has 14 residues. CDR3 region: CASSLGPEGTEQFF. In DNA, the CDR3 is TGCGCCAGCAGCTTGGGGCCCGAGGGGACTGAGCAGTTCTTC.

The gene calls are TRBV6-4 and TRBJ2-1; TRBD2 matches 9 bases. V was pared by 0 bases and J by 4 bases, with 13 bases of the junction left unmatched. This CDR3 is built from 19 residues. Per the germline V gene, CDR1 is MRHNA and CDR2 is SNTAGT. The chain's CDR3 is CASSDSRSGGLTRYNEQFF. For the CDR3, the DNA is TGTGCCAGCAGTGACTCCCGTAGCGGGGGCCTCACCAGATACAATGAGCAGTTCTTC.

The rearrangement uses TRBV4-2 and TRBJ2-7; 11 nucleotides match TRBD2. The junction had 14 bases not matched to a gene; V was cut back by 0 bases and J by 4 bases. Per germline, CDR1 LGHNA and CDR2 YNFKEQ. The CDR3 runs 19 residues. In DNA, the CDR3 is TGTGCCAGCAGCCAAGAAAGGGGATCTCTAGCGGGAGGATTATACGAGCAGTACTTC. It specifies CASSQERGSLAGGLYEQYF.

This clonotype was picked up many times. The V and J genes are TRBV13 and TRBJ2-3; 13 nucleotides agree with TRBD2. Unmatched junction bases numbered 5, after V lost 6 bases and J lost 2 bases. Germline lookup yields CDR1 PRHDT and CDR2 FYEKMQ (reference sequence). The CDR3 runs to 16 residues. In nucleotides, the CDR3 is TGTGCCAGCAGTTCGGGACTAGCGGGGCTCACAGATACGCAGTATTTT. Protein product: CASSSGLAGLTDTQYF.